The 9 T cell receptor beta chains in this list originate from one sample, sequenced in a study of blood T cells in healthy people across ages. Together with a sample-barcoded 5' primer, a J-beta primer mix was included in a second PCR lasting about 7 to 11 cycles. From the 5' RACE reads, TCRdb called clonotypes with MiXCR, one entry per CDR3 protein. The repertoire holds more than 700,000 distinct CDR3 sequences, with roughly 50% as singletons. The sample taken for sequencing was blood. These receptors all stem from an elderly man in good health.

This clonotype was found a few times. J is TRBJ2-1 and V is TRBV4-1; 7 nucleotides agree with TRBD2. The length of the CDR3 is 19 residues. The J segment lost 0 bases and the V segment lost 4 bases, leaving 15 bases of the junction unmatched. CDR1 is MGHRA, CDR2 YSYEKL, per germline. CDR3 sequence: CASSPERSGGQSSYNEQFF. CDR3 coding DNA: TGCGCCAGCAGCCCAGAAAGGTCGGGAGGCCAAAGCTCCTACAATGAGCAGTTCTTC.

The chain carries TRBV2 and TRBJ1-2, with a tentative D call TRBD1 (5 bases). Between the trimmed V and J ends, which lost 6 bases and 2 bases, there was a span of 10 bases. Germline V gene sequence: CDR1 SNHLY, CDR2 FYNNEI. The CDR3 loop spans 13 amino acids. The CDR3 spells CASRERGNYGYTF. In DNA, the CDR3 is TGTGCCAGCAGAGAAAGGGGCAACTATGGCTACACCTTC.

The chain uses TRBV6-6 and TRBJ2-7; D may be TRBD1 (6 bases). CDR1 is MNHNY and CDR2 is SVGAGI in the germline V gene (reference sequence). This CDR3 region has 13 residues. The V end lost 2 bases, the J end lost 1 base, and 6 bases lay between the germline ends. The CDR3 reads CASSYRGSYEQYF. The CDR3 DNA sequence: TGTGCCAGCAGTTACAGGGGGTCCTACGAGCAGTACTTC.

V gene TRBV29-1 combines with J gene TRBJ1-2, with D possibly TRBD1 on 5 matching bases. Trimming left V 4 bases short and J 2 bases short, with 11 bases between. CDR1 and CDR2 (germline): SQVTM, ANQGSEA. The CDR3 is made up of 13 amino acids. This CDR3 is CSVAETDNYGYTF. The CDR3 DNA reads as TGCAGCGTTGCCGAGACAGACAACTATGGCTACACCTTC.

The genes are TRBV5-1 and TRBJ2-3, with 10 bases aligning to TRBD2. The CDR3 has 22 amino acids. Trimming took 0 bases from V and 1 from J; bases not matched to a gene: 20. The germline gives CDR1 SGHRS, CDR2 YFSETQ. The CDR3 DNA is TGCGCCAGCAGCTTGGTACCGATCACTAGCGGGACCGCCTCTTTACGCACAGATACGCAGTATTTT. Amino acids: CASSLVPITSGTASLRTDTQYF.

This clonotype was detected only a few times. The chain uses TRBV24-1 and TRBJ2-2; unclear D gene. The V gene's germline CDR1 is KGHDR and CDR2 SFDVKD. The V gene lost 6 bases and the J gene lost 0 bases, with 4 bases spanning the gap. This CDR3 has 13 amino acids. CDR3 sequence reads: CATSPANTGELFF. In DNA, the CDR3 is TGTGCCACCAGTCCAGCGAACACCGGGGAGCTGTTTTTT.

V gene TRBV7-2 combines with J gene TRBJ2-7; TRBD1 might be the D (5 bases). V lost 1 base, J lost 5 bases, and 12 bases lay in between. The CDR3 sequence is 14 residues long. Germline V lookup: CDR1 SGHTA, CDR2 FQGNSA. The CDR3 DNA reads TGTGCCAGCAGCTTAGTTTCAGGGATCCACGAGCAGTACTTC. Translating it yields CASSLVSGIHEQYF. Supplemented by reference TRBV7-2 and TRBJ2-7, the full variable domain reads GAGVSQSPSNKVTEKGKDVELRCDPISGHTALYWYRQSLGQGLEFLIYFQGNSAPDKSGLPSDRFSAERTGGSVSTLTIQRTQQEDSAVYLCASSLVSGIHEQYFGPGTRLTVT.

The V gene is TRBV5-1, the J gene TRBJ2-1, with 11 bases lining up with TRBD2. V dropped 5 bases and J dropped 9; count of bases not matched to a gene: 7. Germline-derived CDR1 and CDR2 are SGHRS and YFSETQ. CDR3 size: 14 residues. As DNA, the CDR3 is TGCGCCAGCAGAGCGACTAGCGGGATCGCTGAGCAGTTCTTC. Its translation: CASRATSGIAEQFF.

The rearrangement joins TRBV10-3 to TRBJ2-4; tentatively, D is TRBD1 (6 bases). The J call may be mistaken, given a closer DNA end match to TRBJ2-7. The CDR3 consists of 15 residues. Germline V gene sequence: CDR1 ENHRY, CDR2 SYGVKD. The CDR3 DNA reads TGTGCCATCAGTGACCCTTCTCAACAGGGATCCGAGCAGTACTTC. Amino acid sequence: CAISDPSQQGSEQYF.